This T cell receptor beta chain emerged from a study of T cells after yellow fever vaccination. At the level of the study: Low-cell-number fractions were prepared with SMART-Seq v4 Ultra Low Input.

In this sample, this clonotype turned up many times. Its cognate antigen is unknown. Template-switching 5'RACE yielded the TCR cDNA; a universal primer site and UMIs were added in the process. A single record per CDR3 protein comes from TCRdb applying MiXCR to the 5' RACE reads. This table holds 550,000 to 750,000 distinct CDR3 sequences, 13% found once. The CDR3 loop spans 14 amino acids. Germline CDR1 is ENHRY and CDR2 is SYGVKD. Trimming shortened V by 6 bases and J by 2 bases, and 13 bases separated the two germline ends. General study points: The appearance of a small share of clonotypes in both CD4 and CD8 compartments was observed. Contamination of FACS-sorted repertoires by abundant clonotypes from the bulk population could occur.

This specimen consisted of PBMCs, obtained on the day of the yellow fever booster vaccination. The clonotype comes from a man aged 30 to 45 who received the YFV17D yellow fever vaccine. The chain links TRBV10-3 to TRBJ1-2; D gene unclear. CDR3: CAIRVAGSNYGYTF. The CDR3 DNA is TGTGCCATCAGGGTTGCCGGTTCCAACTATGGCTACACCTTC.